The present entry profiles one T cell receptor beta chain with its context. As yet, its antigen is unknown. Sequencing used immunoSEQ multiplex PCR; TCRdb keeps in-frame clones, though not all of them. Found here are roughly 63,000 clones, 70% to 80% of them singletons; the top ten hold roughly 8%. Per germline, CDR1 GTSNPN and CDR2 SVGIG (reference sequence). V dropped 1 base and J dropped 5 bases, with 9 bases sitting between them. The CDR3 extends over 14 amino acids. The data derive from a study of radiotherapy plus CTLA-4 blockade in lung cancer. Whole-study results and caveats: Clones derived from tumor TCRs expanded in blood after radiotherapy plus ipilimumab.

Focal radiation plus CTLA-4 blockade with ipilimumab was administered to patients who had chemo-refractory metastatic non-small-cell lung cancer. The chain is built from TRBV30 and TRBJ1-6; no clear D. The clonotype originates from a human donor with non-small cell lung cancer whose response to radiotherapy plus ipilimumab could not be evaluated. Sequencing used peripheral blood, obtained from a patient treated with radiotherapy plus ipilimumab. The CDR3 DNA is TGTGCCTGGAGTGCAGGACTGAATAATTCACCCCTCCACTTT. It translates to CAWSAGLNNSPLHF.